A selection of T cell receptor beta chains follows, all from one sample in a study of T cells after yellow fever vaccination. TCRdb called the 5' RACE reads again in MiXCR, with one record for every CDR3 protein. The sample yields about 340,000 distinct CDR3 sequences, approximately 12% seen once. The sequenced sample was CD4+ T cells sorted from PBMCs, obtained 15 days after the yellow fever booster vaccination. The receptor source for this set is a man between 18 and 35 years old who received the YFV17D yellow fever vaccine. Each CDR3 is given with its conserved first and last residue. Fields, in order: V gene, J gene, clone size, CDR3 protein. For some rows the clone size is stated as once, few or many, or as a class when expanded; others skip it.

V gene: TRBV5-6
J gene: TRBJ1-1
clone size: NA
CDR3 protein: CASSPDYGTGSEGTEAFF

V gene: TRBV6-6
J gene: TRBJ2-2
clone size: many
CDR3 protein: CASSREMTGPNTGELFF

V gene: TRBV11-2
J gene: TRBJ2-2
clone size: few
CDR3 protein: CASSSDRENTGELFF

V gene: TRBV12-3/TRBV12-4
J gene: TRBJ2-3
clone size: NA
CDR3 protein: CASSRGPSDTQYF

V gene: TRBV4-2
J gene: TRBJ2-3
clone size: few
CDR3 protein: CASSQDSAPGDPDTQYF

V gene: TRBV5-1
J gene: TRBJ1-1
clone size: few
CDR3 protein: CASSLFGNTEAFF

V gene: TRBV7-9
J gene: TRBJ1-5
clone size: NA
CDR3 protein: CASSQMAGPQHF

V gene: TRBV6-5
J gene: TRBJ2-7
clone size: NA
CDR3 protein: CASSYWSAGYEQYF

V gene: TRBV28
J gene: TRBJ2-1
clone size: few
CDR3 protein: CASSTGTPFYYEQFF

V gene: TRBV5-1
J gene: TRBJ2-3
clone size: NA
CDR3 protein: CASSLFVDHTQYF

V gene: TRBV4-1
J gene: TRBJ2-3
clone size: few
CDR3 protein: CASSHPGGATQYF

V gene: TRBV18
J gene: TRBJ1-2
clone size: few
CDR3 protein: CASSPMTGTNYGYTF

V gene: TRBV24-1
J gene: TRBJ2-2
clone size: NA
CDR3 protein: CATSDLHSANTGELFF

V gene: TRBV5-1
J gene: TRBJ2-1
clone size: NA
CDR3 protein: CASSGGTTYNEQFF

V gene: TRBV9
J gene: TRBJ2-4
clone size: NA
CDR3 protein: CASSPREGGQGIQYF

V gene: TRBV29-1
J gene: TRBJ1-2
clone size: NA
CDR3 protein: CSVCPAGPGGPGGYTF

V gene: TRBV24-1
J gene: TRBJ1-3
clone size: NA
CDR3 protein: CATSDPGQGRNTIYF

V gene: TRBV5-4
J gene: TRBJ2-3
clone size: NA
CDR3 protein: CASSPGPSGSADTQYF

V gene: TRBV20-1
J gene: TRBJ2-1
clone size: once
CDR3 protein: CSARDPLAGDYNEQFF

V gene: TRBV7-9
J gene: TRBJ1-2
clone size: few
CDR3 protein: CASSLEWLANYGYTF

V gene: TRBV10-3
J gene: TRBJ2-5
clone size: few
CDR3 protein: CAISKTSSGGSETQYF

V gene: TRBV5-6
J gene: TRBJ1-1
clone size: many
CDR3 protein: CASRRDTEAFF

V gene: TRBV12-3/TRBV12-4
J gene: TRBJ2-1
clone size: many
CDR3 protein: CASSLLGGYNEQFF

V gene: TRBV4-1
J gene: TRBJ2-2
clone size: few
CDR3 protein: CASSQTSGGPGELFF

V gene: TRBV11-2
J gene: TRBJ1-2
clone size: NA
CDR3 protein: CASSLDVLWGVGYTF

V gene: TRBV5-4
J gene: TRBJ1-4
clone size: NA
CDR3 protein: CASSATGTDTTNEKLFF

V gene: TRBV7-2
J gene: TRBJ1-6
clone size: NA
CDR3 protein: CASSRSDSPLHF

V gene: TRBV6-2/TRBV6-3
J gene: TRBJ2-1
clone size: NA
CDR3 protein: CASSQRGGLHEQFF

V gene: TRBV6-1
J gene: TRBJ1-5
clone size: NA
CDR3 protein: CASMAGMRQPQHF

V gene: TRBV4-3
J gene: TRBJ2-3
clone size: NA
CDR3 protein: CASSQEVLTDTQYF

V gene: TRBV4-2
J gene: TRBJ2-1
clone size: NA
CDR3 protein: CASSQETERNEQFF

V gene: TRBV9
J gene: TRBJ2-3
clone size: few
CDR3 protein: CASSVQGPEGQYF

V gene: TRBV4-2
J gene: TRBJ2-1
clone size: few
CDR3 protein: CASSWLASGGNEQFF

V gene: TRBV4-3
J gene: TRBJ2-3
clone size: few
CDR3 protein: CASSQDLSTELATDTQYF

V gene: TRBV27
J gene: TRBJ2-1
clone size: NA
CDR3 protein: CASGSMNRELF

V gene: TRBV12-3/TRBV12-4
J gene: TRBJ1-1
clone size: NA
CDR3 protein: CASSVVGGRYGGTEAFF

V gene: TRBV5-1
J gene: TRBJ2-5
clone size: NA
CDR3 protein: CASSPGGQDRAWETQYF